This paragraph reports one TCR beta chain. The target antigen is unknown. This record belongs to a study of CD8 T cells in Susac syndrome. V trimming: 0 bases; J trimming: 3 bases; junction bases outside the gene matches: 9. The CDR3 runs 17 residues. The germline gives CDR1 SQVTM, CDR2 ANQGSEA. TEMRA cells were FACS-enriched and CD8+ and CD4+ T cells negatively isolated. A quantity of roughly 0.5 to 1 ug RNA underwent reverse transcription using random hexamers. The TCR beta CDR3 was amplified by immunoSEQ multiplex PCR across 54 Vbeta, 13 Jbeta. TCRdb re-called the immunoSEQ multiplex PCR reads through MiXCR, storing one row per CDR3 protein. The sample has about 80,000 distinct CDR3 sequences; approximately 94% are singletons. Study-level results: Acknowledgment was made by the study that its TCR sequencing and HLA analysis involved a relatively small number of individuals.

The rearrangement uses TRBV29-1 and TRBJ2-1; TRBD2 matches 9 bases. Sequencing was carried out using CD8+ T cells from PBMCs. The source of this sequence is a human donor in good health. CDR3 loop: CSVEDRSSGTHYNEQFF. For the CDR3, the DNA is TGCAGCGTTGAAGATCGATCTAGCGGGACACACTACAATGAGCAGTTCTTC.